These 24 T cell receptor beta chains originate from one sample sequenced in a study of CD8+CD57+ T cells in acquired aplastic anemia. Patients included in sequencing had previously demonstrated CD8+CD57+ cell expansion by flow cytometry. According to the study, genomic DNA was the template for TCR beta VDJ and CDR3 profiling. TCRdb fed the reads into MiXCR, producing one record per CDR3 protein. The sample holds under 200,000 distinct CDR3 sequences, roughly half seen once. Sequencing was performed on sorted CD4+, CD8+, or CD8+CD57+ T cells (not recorded which) from PBMCs. The receptor set was obtained from a human donor with aplastic anemia.

CDR3: CASSLLVRPEAFF. Written as DNA, the CDR3 is TGTGCCAGCAGCTTGCTCGTTAGGCCTGAAGCTTTCTTT. V gene TRBV7-9 combines with J gene TRBJ1-1; no reliable D call. The V end was cut by 3 bases, the J end by 6 bases, with 11 bases between. CDR3 length equals 13 residues. Germline values: CDR1 SEHNR, CDR2 FQNEAQ (reference sequence).

With respect to this clonotype: A much larger clone differs by one base, so this may be a read error. The chain is built from TRBV3-1 and TRBJ2-5; 9 bases line up with TRBD2. The CDR3 is made up of 16 amino acids. CDR1 is LGHDT, CDR2 YNNKEL, per germline (reference sequence). CDR3 DNA: TGTACCAGCAGCCCCCTGGCGGCGGGAGGGGAAGAGACCCAGTACTTC. Amino acid sequence: CTSSPLAAGGEETQYF.

This clonotype came up many times. As DNA, the CDR3 is TGCAGTGCTAGGGGAGGCCTGAACACTGAAGCTTTCTTT. Residues: CSARGGLNTEAFF. The chain couples TRBV20-1 to TRBJ1-1; D is undetermined. V lost 3 bases and J lost 0, with 8 bases in between. This CDR3 is 13 amino acids long. Germline V gene sequence: CDR1 DFQATT, CDR2 SNEGSKA (reference sequence).

The chain is built from TRBV7-9 and TRBJ1-1, with TRBD1 identical over 7 bases. This CDR3 spans 13 amino acids. Germline CDR1 SEHNR, CDR2 FQNEAQ (reference sequence). The V segment lost 3 bases and the J segment 7 bases; nucleotides outside the gene matches: 5. DNA for the CDR3: TGTGCCAGCAGCTTGGGGACAGCCCATGAAGCTTTCTTT. Protein sequence: CASSLGTAHEAFF. The entire variable domain, with the rest obtained from reference TRBV7-9 and TRBJ1-1, is as follows: DTGVSQNPRHKITKRGQNVTFRCDPISEHNRLYWYRQTLGQGPEFLTYFQNEAQLEKSRLLSDRFSAERPKGSFSTLEIQRTEQGDSAMYLCASSLGTAHEAFFGQGTRLTVV.

This clonotype turned up a few times. The chain has TRBV20-1 and TRBJ1-2, with a possible D match to TRBD1 (5 bases). Looked up from germline, CDR1 is DFQATT and CDR2 is SNEGSKA (reference sequence). The CDR3 loop spans 14 amino acids. The V end was cut by 0 bases, the J end by 4 bases, with 12 bases between. This CDR3 is CSARDQEGSYGYTF. CDR3 DNA: TGCAGTGCTAGAGATCAAGAGGGGTCCTATGGCTACACCTTC.

The chain couples TRBV19 to TRBJ2-7; TRBD1 matches at 10 bases. The V and J ends lost 3 bases and 3 bases, in that order; junction bases with no gene match: 5. The CDR3 is made up of 15 amino acids. The germline V gene encodes CDR1 LNHDA and CDR2 SQIVND (reference sequence). The CDR3 sequence: CASSIPGQGSYEQYF. The DNA for the CDR3 is TGTGCCAGTAGTATCCCGGGACAGGGGAGCTACGAGCAGTACTTC.

The rearrangement uses TRBV7-9 and TRBJ2-7, with D perhaps matching TRBD1 (5 bases). Trimming stripped 3 bases from V and 5 bases from J, with 11 bases between. The CDR3 is made up of 13 amino acids. CDR1 is SEHNR, CDR2 FQNEAQ, per germline (reference sequence). CDR3 residues: CASSFQGGDEQYF. In nucleotides, the CDR3 is TGTGCCAGCAGCTTCCAGGGTGGCGACGAGCAGTACTTC. Filled out from reference TRBV7-9 and TRBJ2-7, the complete variable domain reads DTGVSQNPRHKITKRGQNVTFRCDPISEHNRLYWYRQTLGQGPEFLTYFQNEAQLEKSRLLSDRFSAERPKGSFSTLEIQRTEQGDSAMYLCASSFQGGDEQYFGPGTRLTVT.

This clonotype has a count of ten or more. The V and J genes are TRBV10-3 and TRBJ1-1; perhaps TRBD1 as D (5 bases). Per germline, CDR1 ENHRY and CDR2 SYGVKD. Trimming stripped 7 bases from V and 1 base from J, with 10 bases between. The CDR3 covers 13 residues. DNA of the CDR3: TGTGCCATCAACGGCAGGGAGAACACTGAAGCTTTCTTT. Protein: CAINGRENTEAFF.

The chain recombines TRBV19 with TRBJ1-2; 9 nucleotides line up with TRBD1. The CDR3 extends over 15 amino acids. In germline, CDR1 is LNHDA, CDR2 SQIVND (reference sequence). The J segment lost 3 bases and the V segment lost 2 bases, leaving 4 bases of the junction unmatched. The CDR3 loop reads CASSITRDRDYGYTF. CDR3 nucleotides: TGTGCCAGTAGTATAACCCGGGACAGGGACTATGGCTACACCTTC.

With regard to this clonotype: This could be a read error, since a much larger clone is one nucleotide away. The chain carries TRBV3-1 and TRBJ1-1; tentatively, D is TRBD1 (6 bases). The V end was cut by 6 bases, the J end by 4 bases, with 15 bases between. From germline, CDR1 is LGHDT and CDR2 YNNKEL (reference sequence). The CDR3 covers 14 residues. The CDR3 nucleotides read TGTGCCAGCAGTCCGGACAGCTGGAGCACTGAAGCTTTCTTT. Its translation is CASSPDSWSTEAFF.

The chain uses TRBV2 and TRBJ2-1; 9 bases fit TRBD2. Germline-derived CDR1 and CDR2 are SNHLY and FYNNEI. The CDR3 extends over 14 amino acids. The junction had 7 bases not matched to a gene; V was cut back by 9 bases and J by 4 bases. CDR3 sequence reads: CASGGSGRYNEQFF. In nucleotides, the CDR3 is TGTGCCAGTGGGGGCAGCGGGAGGTACAATGAGCAGTTCTTC.

This clonotype has ten or more counts. The J gene is TRBJ2-5, the V gene TRBV7-8; 14 bases line up with TRBD2. Trimming at V came to 9 bases and at J to 4 bases, leaving 19 bases not matched to a gene. Per the germline V gene, CDR1 is SGHVS and CDR2 is FQNEAQ. The CDR3 is made up of 19 amino acids. CDR3 bases: TGTGCCAGTCGCACGCGGATCGGGACTAGCGGGAGTGAGGGAGAGACCCAGTACTTC. This gives the protein CASRTRIGTSGSEGETQYF.

Many counts were recorded for this clonotype. The chain employs TRBV9 and TRBJ2-3; D not resolved. V lost 3 bases and J lost 1, with 6 bases in between. The germline CDR1 and CDR2 sequences are SGDLS and YYNGEE. The CDR3 totals 13 residues. The CDR3 region is CASSADGTDTQYF. Written as DNA, the CDR3 is TGTGCCAGCAGCGCGGATGGCACAGATACGCAGTATTTT.

The chain links TRBV7-8 to TRBJ2-5; 8 bases are shared with TRBD2. The germline CDR1 and CDR2 sequences are SGHVS and FQNEAQ. J lost 5 bases, V lost 7 bases, and 6 bases had no gene match. The CDR3 sequence is 13 residues long. Here the CDR3 reads CASNTGGQETQYF. In DNA form, the CDR3 reads TGTGCCAGCAACACGGGAGGGCAGGAGACCCAGTACTTC. Supplemented by reference TRBV7-8 and TRBJ2-5, the full variable domain reads GAGVSQSPRYKVAKRGQDVALRCDPISGHVSLFWYQQALGQGPEFLTYFQNEAQLDKSGLPSDRFFAERPEGSVSTLKIQRTQQEDSAVYLCASNTGGQETQYFGPGTRLLVL.

This clonotype was seen a handful of times. The chain's CDR3 is CASSHPTEDTQYF. CDR3 bases: TGTGCCAGCAGTCATCCGACAGAAGATACGCAGTATTTT. This chain connects TRBV25-1 to TRBJ2-3; the D gene is possibly TRBD1 (5 bases). From germline, CDR1 is MGHDK and CDR2 SYGVNS. The CDR3 covers 13 residues. V lost 5 bases to trimming and J lost 5 bases, with 11 bases between them.

The chain employs TRBV14 and TRBJ2-2; D gene ambiguous. This CDR3 has 12 residues. The V gene lost 6 bases and the J gene lost 4 bases, with 6 bases spanning the gap. Per germline, CDR1 SGHDN and CDR2 FVKESK. CDR3 amino acids: CASRHSTGELFF. The DNA of the CDR3 is TGTGCCAGCAGGCATAGCACCGGGGAGCTGTTTTTT.

V and J are TRBV10-2 and TRBJ1-2; tentatively, D is TRBD1 (6 bases). Germline lookup yields CDR1 WSHSY and CDR2 SAAADI. V was pared by 3 bases and J by 4 bases, with 12 bases between. This CDR3 is built from 14 residues. The CDR3 protein is CASSDTGSFYGYTF. The CDR3 DNA is TGCGCCAGCAGTGATACAGGGTCGTTCTATGGCTACACCTTC.

With regard to this clonotype: It is unclear where the CDR3 begins or ends on the DNA, so no DNA is shown, and the CDR3 is as TCRdb lists it. The rearrangement joins TRBV6-1 to TRBJ1-3. The germline V gene encodes CDR1 MNHNS and CDR2 SASEGT. The CDR3 length equals 15 residues, ends included. The chain's CDR3 is CASTSGDLAGNTIYF.

This clonotype was seen ten or more times. The gene calls are TRBV11-1 and TRBJ2-7; D is possibly TRBD1 or TRBD2 (5 bases each). The ends were cut back, 5 bases at V and 0 bases at J, with 14 bases in the middle. This CDR3 is 15 amino acids long. Per the germline V gene, CDR1 is SGHAT and CDR2 is FQDESV (reference sequence). This CDR3 reads CASSPGAGSSYEQYF. Written as DNA, the CDR3 is TGTGCCAGCAGCCCCGGGGCAGGTAGCTCCTACGAGCAGTACTTC. Using reference TRBV11-1 and TRBJ2-7 for the parts outside the CDR3, the full variable domain is EAEVAQSPRYKITEKSQAVAFWCDPISGHATLYWYRQILGQGPELLVQFQDESVVDDSQLPKDRFSAERLKGVDSTLKIQPAELGDSAMYLCASSPGAGSSYEQYFGPGTRLTVT.

V usage is TRBV7-2 and J usage is TRBJ2-1; tentative D call: TRBD2 (5 bases). CDR1 is SGHTA and CDR2 is FQGNSA in the germline V gene. The V and J ends lost 5 bases and 7 bases respectively, with 12 bases between them. The CDR3 length is 13 residues. CDR3 sequence (DNA): TGTGCCAGCAGCCCCGGCGGGCGAAATGAGCAGTTCTTC. Translated, it gives CASSPGGRNEQFF.

At least ten counts were recorded for this clonotype. The chain links TRBV5-1 to TRBJ1-1; D possibly corresponds to TRBD1 (5 bases). The germline V gene has CDR1 SGHRS and CDR2 YFSETQ. This CDR3 is built from 14 residues. V was shortened by 4 bases and J by 0 bases, with 10 bases between the two germline ends. The CDR3 bases are TGCGCCAGCAGCACCGGGACGGTGAACACTGAAGCTTTCTTT. It encodes CASSTGTVNTEAFF. Full variable domain (outside the CDR3, taken from reference TRBV5-1 and TRBJ1-1): KAGVTQTPRYLIKTRGQQVTLSCSPISGHRSVSWYQQTPGQGLQFLFEYFSETQRNKGNFPGRFSGRQFSNSRSEMNVSTLELGDSALYLCASSTGTVNTEAFFGQGTRLTVV.

The chain links TRBV7-2 to TRBJ1-1, with 7 bases fitting TRBD1. V lost 6 bases to trimming and J lost 3 bases; unmatched junction nucleotides: 10. The CDR3 runs to 15 residues. The germline V gene has CDR1 SGHTA and CDR2 FQGNSA. CDR3 loop: CASRPRQGSYTEAFF. CDR3 DNA: TGTGCCAGCAGGCCGAGACAGGGCTCGTACACTGAAGCTTTCTTT.

The chain joins TRBV2 to TRBJ2-5; D gene uncertain. Germline V gives CDR1 SNHLY, CDR2 FYNNEI. The CDR3 sequence is 12 residues long. V lost 7 bases and J 5 bases, leaving 11 bases between the germline ends. The CDR3 protein is CASTRARETQYF. The DNA for the CDR3 is TGTGCCAGCACTAGGGCCCGCGAGACCCAGTACTTC.

This clonotype was seen ten or more times. The chain joins TRBV4-2 to TRBJ2-3, with TRBD2 matching over 10 bases. The V gene end was trimmed by 2 bases and the J gene end by 5 bases; junction bases not matched to a gene: 4. CDR1 is LGHNA and CDR2 is YNFKEQ in the germline V gene. The CDR3 is made up of 15 amino acids. The CDR3 here is CASSQSGTSVDTQYF. The CDR3 nucleotides read TGTGCCAGCAGCCAATCCGGGACTAGCGTAGATACGCAGTATTTT.